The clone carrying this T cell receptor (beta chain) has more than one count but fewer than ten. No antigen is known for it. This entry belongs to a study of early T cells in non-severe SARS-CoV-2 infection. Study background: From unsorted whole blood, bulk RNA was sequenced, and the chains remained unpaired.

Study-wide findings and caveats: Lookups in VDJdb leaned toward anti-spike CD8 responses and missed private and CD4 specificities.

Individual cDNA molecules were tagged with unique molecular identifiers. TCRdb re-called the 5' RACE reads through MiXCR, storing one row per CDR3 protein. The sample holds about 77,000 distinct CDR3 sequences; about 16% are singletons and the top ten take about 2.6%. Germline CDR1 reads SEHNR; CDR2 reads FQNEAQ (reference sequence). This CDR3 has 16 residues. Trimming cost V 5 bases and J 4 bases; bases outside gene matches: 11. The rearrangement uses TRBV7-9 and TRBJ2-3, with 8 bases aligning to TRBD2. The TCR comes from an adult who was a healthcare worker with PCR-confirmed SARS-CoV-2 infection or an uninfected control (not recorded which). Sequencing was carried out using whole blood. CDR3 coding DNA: TGTGCCAGCAGCCATGGGCCCGGGAGGGGTGCAGATACGCAGTATTTT. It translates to CASSHGPGRGADTQYF.